This TCR beta chain was recovered during a study of beta chain features in type 1 diabetes. The study's findings and limits: Moderate yet significant TCRB CDR3 shortening was seen in Type 1 diabetes patients in all four CD4+ subsets. HLA influence on TCRB rearrangement stayed unresolved here.

Germline lookup yields CDR1 DFQATT and CDR2 SNEGSKA (reference sequence). Deletions cut 6 bases from V and 1 base from J, with 6 bases between. This CDR3 contains 11 residues. This clone was observed a few times. What it binds is not known. Other DNA sequences in this sample translate to the same CDR3. cDNA synthesis used the whole RNA isolate, giving expressed TCRB sequences. Assay used: immunoSEQ multiplex PCR; TCRdb lists only in-frame clones, some missing. The table records about 120,000 clones, around a sixth of them present only once. Specimen: central memory CD4+ T cells from blood. This TCR was sampled from a man aged 18 to 30 with type 1 diabetes. The J gene is TRBJ1-1, the V gene TRBV20-1; no clear D gene. CDR3 region: CSATKNTEAFF. CDR3 DNA sequence: TGCAGTGCCACCAAGAACACTGAAGCTTTCTTT.